The source of this T cell receptor (beta chain) is a study of memory CD4+ T cells and cytomegalovirus serostatus. As for this clone: Antigen: not known.

Single viable CD3+CD4+CD8-CD45RO+ cells were sorted as the memory CD4+ T cells. Study observations and caveats: Of 150 to 200 reported CMV TCRbeta sequences, 67 were found in memory CD4+ repertoires. The CMV-associated TCR signature appears largely within the CD4+ memory repertoire.

TCRdb's copy holds only in-frame clones and misses some; the assay was immunoSEQ multiplex PCR. Of 50,000 or so clones in the sample, over 60% are singletons; the top ten hold more than 1.1%. V dropped 2 bases and J dropped 7 bases, with 9 bases sitting between them. This CDR3 has 12 residues. Germline V gene sequence: CDR1 ENHRY, CDR2 SYGVKD. The gene calls are TRBV10-3 and TRBJ2-7; D is perhaps TRBD1 (6 bases). The sequence derives from an adult in good health and CMV-seropositive. Sequencing input: memory CD4+ T cells from blood. The CDR3 coding sequence is TGTGCCATCAGTGAGATCACAGGGGAGCAGTACTTC. Amino acid sequence: CAISEITGEQYF.